This T cell receptor beta chain was found in a study of blood T cell repertoires in COVID-19. Study as a whole: Both acute and convalescent COVID-19 samples were obtained from the United States, Italy and Spain. PBMCs, B-cell-depleted T cells, or T cells provided the cDNA or gDNA that made up the material.

The age range of participants was about 18 to 95 years, with residence in 20 to 25 US areas. The V gene end was trimmed by 2 bases and the J gene end by 4 bases; junction bases not matched to a gene: 10. Germline V gives CDR1 MNHEY, CDR2 SVGEGT. This CDR3 region has 18 residues. In the original analysis: Researchers report that nucleated cell counts were estimated from reference gene primer amplification. Assay: immunoSEQ multiplex PCR; the TCRdb copy retains only in-frame clones and omits some. V, J and clone size reflect that table, while D and trimming were determined from the DNA. The sample lists over 200,000 clones; 80% to 90% were seen once. This clone occurred once.

This sequence originates from a woman between 50 and 59 years old who had recovered from COVID-19. The V call is TRBV6-2 or TRBV6-3, the J call TRBJ2-1; 11 bases are a match to TRBD1. Sequences were obtained from PBMCs or T cells enriched from blood (not recorded which). CDR3 sequence reads: CASSYRTGTGGKYNEQFF. DNA of the CDR3: TGTGCCAGCAGTTACCGAACCGGGACAGGGGGGAAATACAATGAGCAGTTCTTC.